Given below is one T cell receptor (beta chain) in context. Its specificity is unknown. The data were taken from a study of OX40 agonist ivuxolimab in advanced cancers. Study at large: The study treated patients with ivuxolimab, an agonistic anti-OX40 (CD134) antibody.

Germline V lookup: CDR1 SGHTA, CDR2 FQGNSA. Trimming took off 7 bases at V and 5 bases at J, with 14 bases between the two ends. The CDR3 runs 13 residues. Produced via immunoSEQ multiplex PCR; TCRdb's table is partial and in-frame only. Counted here are some 50,000 clones, around 80% occurring once; the ten biggest clones make up around 1.6%. Findings and limits, study-wide: Some nonresponders additionally presented with little normalized T-cell clonal expansion.

The origin of this receptor is an adult with an advanced solid tumor such as melanoma, head and neck, liver or kidney cancer. This material consisted of CD4+ or CD8+ T cells sorted from blood, taken in a trial of the OX40 agonist ivuxolimab. This chain joins TRBV7-2 and TRBJ1-1; possibly TRBD1 for D (6 bases). The CDR3 loop reads CASTEGGRTEAFF. Written as DNA, the CDR3 is TGTGCCAGCACCGAGGGGGGGCGGACTGAAGCTTTCTTT.